A few counts support the clone carrying this T cell receptor (beta chain). Its antigen is unidentified. TCRdb re-called the 5' RACE reads with MiXCR, one entry per CDR3 protein. Of 170,000 or so distinct CDR3 sequences listed, about a fifth are singletons. The sample belongs to a study of T-cell memory formation after mild COVID-19. Study-wide context: Across donors, TCR clusters were largely donor specific.

Study-wide findings and caveats: Researchers found some responding clones in pre-infection memory, a sign that cross-reactive memory joined.

The TCR sequence derives from an adult woman who had mild COVID-19 (a few samples of this study predate the infection). Cell type and time point are not known. Sequencing was carried out using PBMCs or a T cell subset sorted from them (not recorded which).

The DNA of the CDR3 is TGTGCCAGCAGTGCGGACAGGGAGACCCCACTGAACACTGAAGCTTTCTTT. Protein product: CASSADRETPLNTEAFF. This rearrangement joins TRBV2 to TRBJ1-1, with 8 bases identical to TRBD1. The CDR3 totals 17 residues. V lost 4 bases, J lost 0 bases, and 10 bases stayed unmatched. Germline V gene lookup returns CDR1 SNHLY and CDR2 FYNNEI.